These T cell receptor beta chains were read from a single sample in a study of cytomegalovirus exposure and HLA in healthy donors. TCRdb keeps only in-frame clones here, not all; method: immunoSEQ multiplex PCR. The sample records 45,000 to 65,000 clones, about 77% being singletons. The sequenced material came from PBMCs. The receptors stem from a woman in her thirties or forties in good health and CMV-seropositive. Both conserved end residues are part of each CDR3. The D gene is left open where the match is weak. Size values are once, few and many counts, or a class for expanded clones, and some rows have none.

clone_size j_call d_call v_call cdr3_nt cdr3_aa
. TRBJ1-2 . TRBV28 TGTGCCAGCAGTTTGAGGAAGGGGAACAGCCCAAAAGTCTTC CASSLRKGNSPKVF
. TRBJ1-5 TRBD1 TRBV7-9 TGTGCCAGCAGCCCCGGGACAGGGGAAAGCAATCAGCCCCAGCATTTT CASSPGTGESNQPQHF
. TRBJ2-1 . TRBV11-2 TGTGCCAGCAGCCTAGCGAGAGGTGGCTATGAGCAGTTCTTC CASSLARGGYEQFF
. TRBJ2-3 TRBD2 TRBV5-1 TGCGCCAGCAGCTTGGCCAGGGCTAGCGGGGGCACAGATACGCAGTATTTT CASSLARASGGTDTQYF
. TRBJ2-7 TRBD1 TRBV30 TGTGCCTGGATGAGTGGGGCAGGGGGTGAGCAGTACTTC CAWMSGAGGEQYF
. TRBJ1-1 TRBD1 TRBV27 TGTGCCAGCTCTCCATACCGGGACAGTGAAGCTTTCTTT CASSPYRDSEAFF
. TRBJ2-2 TRBD2 TRBV7-8 TGTGCCAGCAGCTTAGTCCCTAGCGGGGTCTCCGGGGAGCTGTTTTTT CASSLVPSGVSGELFF
few TRBJ2-1 . TRBV30 TGTGCCTGGAGTGTACGCAGCCTAGACGGGGGTGGGCAGTTCTTC CAWSVRSLDGGGQFF
. TRBJ1-1 . TRBV6-5 TGTGCCAGCAGATTGCAGGGGACGAACACTGAAGCTTTCTTT CASRLQGTNTEAFF
few TRBJ2-5 . TRBV21-1 TGTGCCAGCAGCAAAGTTAACGGCGACTTCGAAGAGACCCAGTACTTC CASSKVNGDFEETQYF
. TRBJ1-3 . TRBV7-2 TGTGCCAGCAGCTTAGCCAGCTCTGGAAACACCATATATTTT CASSLASSGNTIYF
. TRBJ2-6 . TRBV7-2 TGTGCCAGCAGCCTAGGACTGCTTTCTGGGGCCAACGTCCTGACTTTC CASSLGLLSGANVLTF
. TRBJ1-3 . TRBV19 TGTGCCAGTATGGGGGGAAGCTCTGGAAACACCATATATTTT CASMGGSSGNTIYF
. TRBJ2-7 . TRBV10-2 TGCGCCAGCAGTGAGTCGACCCCCGGCCGAGCGGCCCTGTACTTC CASSESTPGRAALYF
. TRBJ1-2 TRBD1 TRBV13 TGTGCCAGCAGCCGGGACAGGGGAGGCTACACCTTC CASSRDRGGYTF
few TRBJ2-7 . TRBV7-3 TGTGCCAGCAGCTTAAATCGAGATGGCGAGCAGTACTTC CASSLNRDGEQYF
. TRBJ1-1 . TRBV7-2 TGTGCCAGCAGCTTACGGAGCTTGGACTTTGAAGCTTTCTTT CASSLRSLDFEAFF
few TRBJ1-6 . TRBV6-5 TGTGCCAGCAGGGCAACAGGGCTAGGGTCACCCCTCCACTTT CASRATGLGSPLHF
. TRBJ2-3 TRBD2 TRBV28 TGTGCCAGCAGTTTGAGCGGGGGGCCCCGGGATACGCAGTATTTT CASSLSGGPRDTQYF
. TRBJ1-1 . TRBV25-1 TGTGCCAGCAAAAGGGGAGGGAACACTGAAGCTTTCTTT CASKRGGNTEAFF
. TRBJ2-2 . TRBV20-1 TGCAGTGCTAGCAGGACCGGGGAGCTGTTTTTT CSASRTGELFF
once TRBJ1-2 . TRBV11-2 TGTGCCAGCAGCTTAGTAGTGGGAGGGGGGGCGCAGGCCTATGGCTACACCTTC CASSLVVGGGAQAYGYTF
. TRBJ2-7 TRBD1 TRBV5-4 TGTGCCAGCAGCTTTGAACAGGGGGAAACCTACGAGCAGTACTTC CASSFEQGETYEQYF
. TRBJ2-3 TRBD2 TRBV7-9 TGTGCCAGCAGCTCATGGACTAGCGTTAGCACAGATACGCAGTATTTT CASSSWTSVSTDTQYF
. TRBJ2-3 . TRBV6-5 TGTGCCAGCAGTACCCGGGGAAGCACAGATACGCAGTATTTT CASSTRGSTDTQYF
. TRBJ1-2 TRBD1 TRBV2 TGTGCCAGCAACCGCCGGGACAGGGGTGGCTACACCTTC CASNRRDRGGYTF
. TRBJ1-1 . TRBV7-6 TGTGCCAGCGGGTACAGGGCACCGGAGGACACTGAAGCTTTCTTT CASGYRAPEDTEAFF
. TRBJ2-7 TRBD1 TRBV5-1 TGCGCCAGCAGCGGACAGGGATCCTACGAGCAGTACTTC CASSGQGSYEQYF
few TRBJ2-3 TRBD2 TRBV7-2 TGTGCCAGCAGCTCGCTAGCGGGGGACCCCACAGATACGCAGTATTTT CASSSLAGDPTDTQYF
. TRBJ2-1 TRBD2 TRBV5-1 TGCGCCAGCAACACCCGGGAGGGAATGAATGAGCAGTTCTTC CASNTREGMNEQFF
. TRBJ2-5 . TRBV10-2 TGCGCCAGCAGTGAGCCCGGAGGGCCGTACCAAGAGACCCAGTACTTC CASSEPGGPYQETQYF
. TRBJ1-2 TRBD1 TRBV30 TGTGCCTGGAGGGGACAGGATTTTTTTGGCTACACCTTC CAWRGQDFFGYTF
once TRBJ2-7 TRBD1 TRBV19 TGTGCGGCATCGACAGGGAGCTCCTACGAGCAGTACTTC CAASTGSSYEQYF
. TRBJ2-5 TRBD1 TRBV19 TGTGCCAGCAACAGCGCGGGACAGGGGTTGGAGACCCAGTACTTC CASNSAGQGLETQYF
few TRBJ1-1 . TRBV30 TGTGCCTGGAGTTCCGAGGGAGGGATGAACACTGAAGCTTTCTTT CAWSSEGGMNTEAFF
. TRBJ1-5 . TRBV19 TGTGCCAGTAGTATAGGGGGGAAACTCGGGAGTCAGCCCCAGCATTTT CASSIGGKLGSQPQHF
. TRBJ1-5 . TRBV4-3 TGCGCCAGCAGCCCCGGTCTTTCGAGCAATCAGCCCCAGCATTTT CASSPGLSSNQPQHF
. TRBJ1-1 . TRBV29-1 TGCAGCGCCCAACTGGGACTGACTATGAACACTGAAGCTTTCTTT CSAQLGLTMNTEAFF
few TRBJ2-4 . TRBV4-3 TGCGCCAGCAGCCAGGGAGGAAATGCCAAAAACATTCAGTACTTC CASSQGGNAKNIQYF
. TRBJ2-5 . TRBV2 TGTGCCAGCAGTGAAATCCTAGACGGGACCCAGTACTTC CASSEILDGTQYF
few TRBJ2-7 TRBD1 TRBV5-1 TGCGCCAGCAGCCCGGGACAGAATAACTACGAGCAGTACTTC CASSPGQNNYEQYF
. TRBJ1-1 . TRBV4-2 TGTGCCAGCAGCCGACTGGGTTACACTGAAGCTTTCTTT CASSRLGYTEAFF
. TRBJ2-1 TRBD1 TRBV5-6 TGTGCCAGCAGCCGGGACAGCAATGAGCAGTTCTTC CASSRDSNEQFF
. TRBJ1-1 TRBD1 TRBV19 TGTGCCAGTAGTATAGAACAGGGGGACACTGAAGCTTTCTTT CASSIEQGDTEAFF
. TRBJ2-2 TRBD2 TRBV5-1 TGCGCCAGCAGCCAGGTCGGACTAGCGGGGCATAACACCGGGGAGCTGTTTTTT CASSQVGLAGHNTGELFF
. TRBJ2-1 . TRBV14 TGTGCCAGCAGCCAAGTGATCGGGTACAATGAGCAGTTCTTC CASSQVIGYNEQFF
. TRBJ2-7 . TRBV7-8 TGTGCCAGCAGCTTTCCCGGACTGGGTAACTACGAGCAGTACTTC CASSFPGLGNYEQYF